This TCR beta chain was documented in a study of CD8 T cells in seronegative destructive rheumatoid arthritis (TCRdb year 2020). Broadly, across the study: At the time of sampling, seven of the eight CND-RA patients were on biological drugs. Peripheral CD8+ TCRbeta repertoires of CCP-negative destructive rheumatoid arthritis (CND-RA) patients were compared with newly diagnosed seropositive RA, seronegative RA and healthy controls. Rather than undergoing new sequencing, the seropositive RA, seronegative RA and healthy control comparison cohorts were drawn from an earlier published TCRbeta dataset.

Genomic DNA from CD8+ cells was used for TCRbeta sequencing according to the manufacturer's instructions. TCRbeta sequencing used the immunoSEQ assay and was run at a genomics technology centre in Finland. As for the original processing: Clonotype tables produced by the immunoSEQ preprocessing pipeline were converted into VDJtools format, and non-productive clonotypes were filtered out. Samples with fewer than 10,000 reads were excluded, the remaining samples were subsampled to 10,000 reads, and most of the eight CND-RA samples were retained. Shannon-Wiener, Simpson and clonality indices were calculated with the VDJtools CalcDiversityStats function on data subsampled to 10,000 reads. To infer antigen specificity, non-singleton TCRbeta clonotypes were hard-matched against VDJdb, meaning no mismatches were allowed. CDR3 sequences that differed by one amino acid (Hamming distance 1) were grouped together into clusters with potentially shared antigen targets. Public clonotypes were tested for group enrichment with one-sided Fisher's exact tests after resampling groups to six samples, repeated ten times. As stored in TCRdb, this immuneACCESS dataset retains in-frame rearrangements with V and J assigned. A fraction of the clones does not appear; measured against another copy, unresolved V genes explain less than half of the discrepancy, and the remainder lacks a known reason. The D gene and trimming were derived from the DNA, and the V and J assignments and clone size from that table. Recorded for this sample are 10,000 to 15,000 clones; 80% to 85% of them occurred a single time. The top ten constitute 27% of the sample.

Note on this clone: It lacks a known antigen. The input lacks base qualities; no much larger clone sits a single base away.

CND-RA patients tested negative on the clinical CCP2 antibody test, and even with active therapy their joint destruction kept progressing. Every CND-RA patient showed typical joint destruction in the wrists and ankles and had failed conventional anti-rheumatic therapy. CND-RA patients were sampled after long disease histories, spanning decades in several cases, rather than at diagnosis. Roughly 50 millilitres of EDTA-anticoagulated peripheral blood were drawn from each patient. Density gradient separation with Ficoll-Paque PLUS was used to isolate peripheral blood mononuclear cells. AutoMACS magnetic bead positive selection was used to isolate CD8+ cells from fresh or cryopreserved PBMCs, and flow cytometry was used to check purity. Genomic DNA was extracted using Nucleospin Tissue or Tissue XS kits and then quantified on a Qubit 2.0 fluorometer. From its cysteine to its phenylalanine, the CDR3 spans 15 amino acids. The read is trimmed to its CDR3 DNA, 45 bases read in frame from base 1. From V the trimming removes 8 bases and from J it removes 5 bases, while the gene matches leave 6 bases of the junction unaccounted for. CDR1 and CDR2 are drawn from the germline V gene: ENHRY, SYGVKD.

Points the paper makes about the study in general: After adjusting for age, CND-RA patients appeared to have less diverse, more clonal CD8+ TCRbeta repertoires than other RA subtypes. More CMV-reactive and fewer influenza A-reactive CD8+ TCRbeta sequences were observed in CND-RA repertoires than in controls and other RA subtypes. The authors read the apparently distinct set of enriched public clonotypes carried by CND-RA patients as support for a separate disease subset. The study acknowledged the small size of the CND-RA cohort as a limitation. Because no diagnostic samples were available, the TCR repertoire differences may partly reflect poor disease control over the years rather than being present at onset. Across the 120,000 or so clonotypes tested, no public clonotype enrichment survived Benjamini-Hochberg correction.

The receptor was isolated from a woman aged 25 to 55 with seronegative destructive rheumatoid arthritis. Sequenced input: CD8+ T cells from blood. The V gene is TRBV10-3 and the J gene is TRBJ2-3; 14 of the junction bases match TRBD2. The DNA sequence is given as TGTGCCATCGCGACTAGCGGGGGGGCCGGAGATACGCAGTATTTT. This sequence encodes CAIATSGGAGDTQYF.